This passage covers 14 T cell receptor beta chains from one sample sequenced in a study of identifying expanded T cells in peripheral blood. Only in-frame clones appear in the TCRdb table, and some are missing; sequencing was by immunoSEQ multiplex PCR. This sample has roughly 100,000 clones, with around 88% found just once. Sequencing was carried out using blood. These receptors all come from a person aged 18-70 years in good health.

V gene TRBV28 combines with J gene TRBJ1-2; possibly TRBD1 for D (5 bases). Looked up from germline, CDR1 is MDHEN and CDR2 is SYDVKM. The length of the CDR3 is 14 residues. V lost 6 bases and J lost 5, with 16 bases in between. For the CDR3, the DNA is TGTGCCAGCAGAAACCCCGGGACGGGATATGGCTACACCTTC. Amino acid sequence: CASRNPGTGYGYTF.

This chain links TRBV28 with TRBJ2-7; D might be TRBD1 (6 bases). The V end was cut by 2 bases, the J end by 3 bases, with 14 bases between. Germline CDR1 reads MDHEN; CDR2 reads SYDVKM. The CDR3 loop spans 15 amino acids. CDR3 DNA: TGTGCCAGCAGTTTACCCCAGGGGCGTAGCTACGAGCAGTACTTC. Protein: CASSLPQGRSYEQYF.

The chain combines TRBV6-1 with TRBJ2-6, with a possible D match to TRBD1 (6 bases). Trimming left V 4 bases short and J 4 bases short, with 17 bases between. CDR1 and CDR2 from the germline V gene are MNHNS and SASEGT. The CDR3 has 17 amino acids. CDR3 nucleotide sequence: TGTGCCAGCAGTGTCAGGGGCCCGCAGTCCGGGGCCAACGTCCTGACTTTC. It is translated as CASSVRGPQSGANVLTF.

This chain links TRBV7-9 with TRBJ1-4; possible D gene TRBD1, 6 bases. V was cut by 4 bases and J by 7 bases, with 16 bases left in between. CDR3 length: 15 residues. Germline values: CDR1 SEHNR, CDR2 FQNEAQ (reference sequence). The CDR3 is CASSSQGKGSEKLFF. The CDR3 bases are TGTGCCAGCAGCTCCCAGGGGAAGGGGAGTGAAAAACTGTTTTTT.

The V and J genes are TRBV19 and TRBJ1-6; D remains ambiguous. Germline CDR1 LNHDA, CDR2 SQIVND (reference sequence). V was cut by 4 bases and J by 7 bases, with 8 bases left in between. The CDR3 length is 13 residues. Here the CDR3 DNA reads TGTGCCAGTAGTAACCAAGGGAATTCACCCCTCCACTTT. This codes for CASSNQGNSPLHF.

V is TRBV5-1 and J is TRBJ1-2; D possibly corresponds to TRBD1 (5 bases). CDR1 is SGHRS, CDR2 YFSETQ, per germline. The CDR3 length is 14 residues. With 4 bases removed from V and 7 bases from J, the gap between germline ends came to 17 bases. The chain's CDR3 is CASSPGARGVGYTF. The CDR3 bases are TGCGCCAGCAGCCCGGGCGCCCGGGGGGTTGGCTACACCTTC.

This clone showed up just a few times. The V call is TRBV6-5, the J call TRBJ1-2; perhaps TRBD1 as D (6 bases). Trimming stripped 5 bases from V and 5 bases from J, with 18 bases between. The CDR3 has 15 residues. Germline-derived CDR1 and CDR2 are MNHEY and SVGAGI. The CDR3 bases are TGTGCCAGCAGTGCGAACAGGGATGGGGGATATGGCTACACCTTC. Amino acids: CASSANRDGGYGYTF.

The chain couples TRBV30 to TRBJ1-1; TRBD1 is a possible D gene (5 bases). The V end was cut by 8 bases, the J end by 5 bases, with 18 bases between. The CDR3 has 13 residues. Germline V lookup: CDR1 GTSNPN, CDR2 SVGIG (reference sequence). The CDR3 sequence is CASAAGGETEAFF. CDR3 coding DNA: TGTGCCAGTGCGGCGGGAGGGGAGACTGAAGCTTTCTTT.

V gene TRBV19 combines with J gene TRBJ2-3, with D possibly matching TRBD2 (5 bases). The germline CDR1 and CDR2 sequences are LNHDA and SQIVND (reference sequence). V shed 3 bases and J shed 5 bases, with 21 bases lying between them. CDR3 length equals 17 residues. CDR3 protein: CASSIDGIRERLDTQYF. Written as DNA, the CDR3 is TGTGCCAGTAGTATTGATGGAATCCGGGAACGGTTAGATACGCAGTATTTT. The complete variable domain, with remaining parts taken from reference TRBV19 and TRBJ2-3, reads DGGITQSPKYLFRKEGQNVTLSCEQNLNHDAMYWYRQDPGQGLRLIYYSQIVNDFQKGDIAEGYSVSREKKESFPLTVTSAQKNPTAFYLCASSIDGIRERLDTQYFGPGTRLTVL.

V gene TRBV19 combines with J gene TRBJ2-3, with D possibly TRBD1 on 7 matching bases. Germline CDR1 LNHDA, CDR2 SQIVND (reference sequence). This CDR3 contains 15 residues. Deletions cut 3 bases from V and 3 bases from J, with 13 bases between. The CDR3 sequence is CASSISRGRTDTQYF. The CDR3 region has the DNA TGTGCCAGTAGTATCTCCAGGGGGAGGACAGATACGCAGTATTTT.

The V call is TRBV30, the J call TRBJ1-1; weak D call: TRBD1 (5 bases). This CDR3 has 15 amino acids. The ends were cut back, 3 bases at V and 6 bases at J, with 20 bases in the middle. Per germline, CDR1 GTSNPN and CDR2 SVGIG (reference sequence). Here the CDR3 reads CAWSRQGSYLSEAFF. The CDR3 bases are TGTGCCTGGAGCCGGCAGGGTTCTTATTTATCTGAAGCTTTCTTT.

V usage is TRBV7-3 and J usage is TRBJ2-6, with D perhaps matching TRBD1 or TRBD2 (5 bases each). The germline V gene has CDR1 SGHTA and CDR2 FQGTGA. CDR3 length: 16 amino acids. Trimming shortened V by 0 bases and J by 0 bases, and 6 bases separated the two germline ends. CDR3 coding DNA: TGTGCCAGCAGCTTAACGGGGGACTCTGGGGCCAACGTCCTGACTTTC. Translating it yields CASSLTGDSGANVLTF.

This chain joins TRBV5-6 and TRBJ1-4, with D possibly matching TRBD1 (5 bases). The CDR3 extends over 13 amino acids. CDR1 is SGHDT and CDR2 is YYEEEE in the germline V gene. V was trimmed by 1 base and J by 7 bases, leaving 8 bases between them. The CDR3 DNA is TGTGCCAGCAGCTTGTTGGGGACTGAAAAACTGTTTTTT. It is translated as CASSLLGTEKLFF.

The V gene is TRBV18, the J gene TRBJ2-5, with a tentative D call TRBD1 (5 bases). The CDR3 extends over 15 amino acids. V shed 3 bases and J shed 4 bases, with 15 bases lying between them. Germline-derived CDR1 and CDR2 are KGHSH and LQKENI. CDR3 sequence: CASSPMGLTGETQYF. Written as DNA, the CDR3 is TGTGCCAGCTCACCTATGGGGCTTACCGGAGAGACCCAGTACTTC.